This is a list of T cell receptor beta chains from one sample in a study of molecular identifiers for immune sequencing clone quantification. TCRdb itself ran the PCR reads through MiXCR, one entry per CDR3 protein. The profile shows around 480,000 distinct CDR3 sequences, 20% to 25% of them singletons. Material: naive CD8+ T cells from blood, with Jurkat cell RNA spiked in. The receptors shown here come from a human donor in good health. Some libraries in this study had Jurkat cell RNA spiked in. CDR3s include the opening cysteine and the closing phenylalanine or tryptophan.

CDR3,V,length,J
CASSQDTRTYEQYF,TRBV4-1,14,TRBJ2-7
CASGAGLNYNEQFF,TRBV4-2,14,TRBJ2-1
CASSQDGTRYGHTF,TRBV3-1,14,TRBJ1-2
CSVVLGVTDTQYF,TRBV29-1,13,TRBJ2-3
CASSFGWRSEQFF,TRBV6-5,13,TRBJ2-1
CASSIGMGPLGYEQYF,TRBV19,16,TRBJ2-7
CASSTPSGAREQYF,TRBV19,14,TRBJ2-7
CASSQGNVYSMNTEAFF,TRBV4-3,17,TRBJ1-1
CASRAVPAGASYEQYF,TRBV7-9,16,TRBJ2-7
CASSRPSVTSTDTQYF,TRBV12-3/TRBV12-4,16,TRBJ2-3
CASARGVGGEAFF,TRBV27,13,TRBJ1-1
CASSQDGLGDTQYF,TRBV11-1,14,TRBJ2-3
CASSQEQSTDTQYF,TRBV4-3,14,TRBJ2-3
CASSHGTWGEAFF,TRBV4-3,13,TRBJ1-1
CSARGYLAGGPSYEQYF,TRBV20-1,17,TRBJ2-7
CASSQGGTGSGTEAFF,TRBV4-3,16,TRBJ1-1
CSARGLGQTYEQYF,TRBV20-1,14,TRBJ2-7
CASSPQRAGTYNEQFF,TRBV9,16,TRBJ2-1
CASSRGGPQPNEQFF,TRBV12-3/TRBV12-4,15,TRBJ2-1
CASSLQGGTGELFF,TRBV12-3/TRBV12-4,14,TRBJ2-2
CASSFLGAGTEAFF,TRBV12-3/TRBV12-4,14,TRBJ1-1
CASTPSLAGDTDTQYF,TRBV2,16,TRBJ2-3
CASSGAYIGETQYF,TRBV19,14,TRBJ2-5
CASSHGASGNNEQFF,TRBV27,15,TRBJ2-1
CATSDLSGPEGYTF,TRBV24-1,14,TRBJ1-2
CALGLAGVEQYF,TRBV30,12,TRBJ2-7
CASSSTGGPQPQHF,TRBV27,14,TRBJ1-5
CASSGLETTNEKLFF,TRBV9,15,TRBJ1-4
CASSQSLGPSGTGYTF,TRBV16,16,TRBJ1-2
CASSPTAGAEHEQYF,TRBV16,15,TRBJ2-7
CASSAGTAHYGYTF,TRBV9,14,TRBJ1-2
CASSIFAESYGYTF,TRBV19,14,TRBJ1-2
CASSGEHWDTDTQYF,TRBV7-6,15,TRBJ2-3
CASSLMTGEYTEAFF,TRBV12-3/TRBV12-4,15,TRBJ1-1
CATSWATSTDTQYF,TRBV15,14,TRBJ2-3
CASSSWTSGGYNEQFF,TRBV6-5,16,TRBJ2-1
CASSLVRAGGEETQYF,TRBV7-6,16,TRBJ2-5
CASSQDIAPNYGYTF,TRBV14,15,TRBJ1-2
CASGLSREVDTQYF,TRBV12-5,14,TRBJ2-3
CAITQVPGTATDTQYF,TRBV10-3,16,TRBJ2-3
CATSRDLSGVQPQHF,TRBV15,15,TRBJ1-5
CASRGTHAANEKLFF,TRBV19,15,TRBJ1-4
CASSRGGVDEQFF,TRBV7-2,13,TRBJ2-1
CASRTLGGQGAYEQYF,TRBV7-2,16,TRBJ2-7
CATSRDVRYVREDTEAFF,TRBV15,18,TRBJ1-1
CASVLGNEQYF,TRBV27,11,TRBJ2-7
CASSQDLGFYEQYF,TRBV4-3,14,TRBJ2-7
CASSAVLGVSSTDTQYF,TRBV7-9,17,TRBJ2-3
CASSFPTGTGGYEQYF,TRBV12-3/TRBV12-4,16,TRBJ2-7
CASTDGALSGSSTDTQYF,TRBV5-6,18,TRBJ2-3
CASSLEGSDTEAFF,TRBV12-3/TRBV12-4,14,TRBJ1-1